This T cell receptor beta chain was recovered during a study of blood T cell repertoires in COVID-19 (dated by TCRdb to 2020 to 2022). Notes on the research overall: The collaborator samples originated in the United States, Italy and Spain and spanned the acute and convalescent phases of COVID-19. Where HLA class I and class II types were available, the types were taken from metadata supplied by the sample provider, not from assay-based typing. The repertoires were made available in a free public database intended to serve as a resource for research on the immune response to SARS-CoV-2. Subjects who had been exposed to COVID-19, were actively infected with it, or had recovered from it provided the deeply sampled blood TCRbeta repertoires that made up the dataset. Samples came from the ongoing ImmuneRACE study (first 160 participants) plus 1,254 subjects from 6 global collaborators. The prospective study material was composed of cDNA or gDNA derived from T cells, B-cell-depleted T cells, or PBMCs. Nearly every sample came with metadata listing a de-identified subject ID, COVID-19 status, age in years and sex.

TCRbeta CDR3 regions were amplified from genomic DNA by means of the immunoSEQ Assay, a bias-controlled multiplex PCR. The authors' pipeline ran thus. Within the assay, amplification of reference gene primers was used to estimate how many nucleated cells each sample contained. To quantify the absolute abundance of each unique TCRbeta CDR3 rearrangement, sequence reads were collapsed and filtered. For each sample, productive Simpson clonality was calculated as the square root of Simpson's diversity index across productive rearrangements. The table comes from immuneACCESS by way of TCRdb, which keeps in-frame sequences with V and J called. Part of the clones is missing from these tables; in studies checked, under half for an unresolved V gene and the rest for unknown reasons. V and J calls plus clone size are reproduced from that table; the DNA served to infer D and trimming. Within this sample are 90,000 to 110,000 clones, with 80% of them counted one time only. The ten largest clones capture about 4.1% of the sample.

What the research found in general, with its limitations: How much clinical and demographic metadata was included differed by source and by participant, and the metadata was provided uncurated.

Collaborating institutions collected whole blood in K2EDTA tubes following their own protocols. For TCRbeta analysis, collaborator samples were shipped as frozen whole blood, as isolated PBMCs, or as DNA extracted from either sample type. The CDR3 covers 13 residues, taking in both the cysteine and the phenylalanine. Of the read, only the CDR3 DNA is kept; its 39 bases are in frame from base 1. Germline trimming amounts to 6 bases on V and 3 bases on J, with 2 as the count of junction bases outside the gene matches. Regarding this clone: The clone's antigen remains unknown. Base qualities are not at hand, and no much larger clone is one base apart.

The chain was built from TRBV12-3 or TRBV12-4 and TRBJ2-5; 9 central nucleotides agree with TRBD1. Material: peripheral blood. The TCR originated in a human donor in a cohort sampled during active or convalescent COVID-19. The DNA sequence is given as TGTGCCAGCAGACGGACAGGGGAAGAGACCCAGTACTTC. It encodes CASRRTGEETQYF.